This T cell receptor beta chain was found in a study of blood T cell repertoires in COVID-19. At the level of the study: The origin of the acute and convalescent COVID-19 samples was the United States, Italy and Spain. In each case, the material was cDNA or gDNA derived from T cells, B-cell-depleted T cells, or PBMCs.

Only a few counts were recorded for this clone. How the authors handled the data: From reference gene primer amplification, estimates of nucleated cell counts were derived. The protocol was immunoSEQ multiplex PCR, while the TCRdb copy is restricted to in-frame clones and leaves out a portion. V, J and clone size were drawn from that table, and D and trimming were deduced from the DNA. The sample carries 200,000 to 250,000 clones, 80% to 90% recorded once. This CDR3 spans 17 amino acids. V lost 1 base to trimming and J lost 3 bases; unmatched junction nucleotides: 7. CDR1 is LGHNA and CDR2 is YSLEER in the germline V gene. The cohort comprised adults aged roughly 18 to 90 years residing in 24 US areas.

This chain links TRBV4-3 with TRBJ2-1; 9 bases match TRBD2. The specimen sequenced was PBMCs or T cells enriched from blood (not recorded which). The TCR originated in a woman in her thirties or forties with acute COVID-19. In nucleotides, the CDR3 is TGCGCCAGCAGCCAAGTCGCCGGGACTAGCAGCTACAATGAGCAGTTCTTC. It is translated as CASSQVAGTSSYNEQFF.